This passage covers 31 T cell receptor beta chains from one sample sequenced in a study of T cells after yellow fever vaccination. MiXCR, run by TCRdb on the 5' RACE reads, gives a single entry per CDR3 protein. This table holds more than 95,000 distinct CDR3 sequences, around 15% found once. Material: CD8+ T cells sorted from PBMCs, obtained 5 days after the yellow fever booster vaccination. These receptor sequences come from a man younger than 30 who received the YFV17D yellow fever vaccine.

This sequence joins TRBV5-4 and TRBJ2-3; 7 nucleotides agree with TRBD1. After removal of 2 bases from V and 5 bases from J, the junction contained 8 bases not matched to a gene. The CDR3 covers 15 residues. Germline V CDR1 and CDR2: SGHNT, YYREEE (reference sequence). CDR3 region: CASSFGEGAGDTQYF. The CDR3 DNA reads as TGTGCCAGCAGCTTTGGAGAGGGGGCTGGAGATACGCAGTATTTT. Complete variable domain (other parts from reference TRBV5-4 and TRBJ2-3): ETGVTQSPTHLIKTRGQQVTLRCSSQSGHNTVSWYQQALGQGPQFIFQYYREEENGRGNFPPRFSGLQFPNYSSELNVNALELDDSALYLCASSFGEGAGDTQYFGPGTRLTVL.

This clonotype showed up just a few times. The rearrangement links TRBV7-9 to TRBJ1-5; D is possibly TRBD1 (6 bases). The CDR3 is made up of 18 amino acids. Germline V gene lookup returns CDR1 SEHNR and CDR2 FQNEAQ (reference sequence). V lost 0 bases and J lost 3, with 18 bases in between. The CDR3 is CASSLAVLDSSPNQPQHF. The CDR3 DNA sequence: TGTGCCAGCAGCTTAGCGGTATTGGACAGCAGTCCCAATCAGCCCCAGCATTTT.

The V gene is TRBV2, the J gene TRBJ2-7; D is tentatively TRBD1 or TRBD2 (5 bases each). This CDR3 comprises 16 residues. The V end was cut by 7 bases, the J end by 0 bases, with 19 bases between. The germline gives CDR1 SNHLY, CDR2 FYNNEI. Written as DNA, the CDR3 is TGTGCCAGCAAAGCCGGGGACCTGTCGAGCTCCTACGAGCAGTACTTC. Residues: CASKAGDLSSSYEQYF.

The chain recombines TRBV7-6 with TRBJ1-4; D is uncertain. This CDR3 is 15 amino acids long. The V end was cut by 4 bases, the J end by 4 bases, with 13 bases between. Germline CDR1 and CDR2: SGHVS and FNYEAQ. The CDR3 reads CASSSQVSGNEKLFF. The CDR3, as DNA: TGTGCCAGCAGCTCCCAGGTTTCGGGTAATGAAAAACTGTTTTTT.

This chain connects TRBV25-1 to TRBJ1-1; unclear D gene. The V end lost 1 base, the J end lost 1 base, and 16 bases lay between the germline ends. CDR3 length: 17 residues. Germline V lookup: CDR1 MGHDK, CDR2 SYGVNS. The CDR3 coding sequence is TGTGCCAGCAGTGAATCCCCGCGCGGGTTCAGGAACACTGAAGCTTTCTTT. The encoded protein is CASSESPRGFRNTEAFF. Supplemented by reference TRBV25-1 and TRBJ1-1, the full variable domain reads EADIYQTPRYLVIGTGKKITLECSQTMGHDKMYWYQQDPGMELHLIHYSYGVNSTEKGDLSSESTVSRIRTEHFPLTLESARPSHTSQYLCASSESPRGFRNTEAFFGQGTRLTVV.

The chain has TRBV28 and TRBJ2-7, with D possibly called TRBD1 or TRBD2 (6 bases each). V lost 5 bases, J lost 3 bases, and 20 bases lay in between. The germline CDR1 and CDR2 sequences are MDHEN and SYDVKM. The CDR3 is 16 residues long. CDR3 in DNA: TGTGCCAGCAGTCCTGAGAGGGGGGCCACCTACTACGAGCAGTACGTC. This gives the protein CASSPERGATYYEQYV.

The chain couples TRBV7-2 to TRBJ1-1, with TRBD1 as a possible D gene (6 bases). Looked up from germline, CDR1 is SGHTA and CDR2 is FQGNSA. The CDR3 consists of 17 residues. Trimming shortened V by 3 bases and J by 1 base, and 18 bases separated the two germline ends. Written as DNA, the CDR3 is TGTGCCAGCAGCTTGGGGGTCGGGGGGCGAAGGAACACTGAAGCTTTCTTT. Its protein is CASSLGVGGRRNTEAFF.

The chain links TRBV9 to TRBJ2-6, with D maybe TRBD2 (5 bases). Germline CDR1 is SGDLS and CDR2 is YYNGEE. The CDR3 consists of 17 residues. Trimming took 0 bases from V and 0 from J, leaving 10 bases between them. As DNA, the CDR3 is TGTGCCAGCAGCGTAGAGGGAGAGAGCTCTGGGGCCAACGTCCTGACTTTC. Its translation is CASSVEGESSGANVLTF.

In its sample, this clonotype was seen a few times. V usage is TRBV11-2 and J usage is TRBJ2-5; 9 bases fit TRBD2. Germline CDR1 and CDR2: SGHAT and FQNNGV. V dropped 0 bases and J dropped 1; count of bases not matched to a gene: 3. The CDR3 contains 16 residues. The CDR3 loop is CASSLDRRGGQETQYF. The DNA for the CDR3 is TGTGCCAGCAGCTTAGACAGGCGGGGGGGCCAAGAGACCCAGTACTTC.

This clonotype was observed many times. This chain links TRBV4-3 with TRBJ2-5; either TRBD1 or TRBD2 may supply D (5 bases each). This CDR3 spans 20 amino acids. V was trimmed by 0 bases and J by 0 bases, leaving 23 bases between them. Germline CDR1 and CDR2: LGHNA and YSLEER. The CDR3 region is CASSQDVSGARDEYQETQYF. The CDR3, as DNA: TGCGCCAGCAGCCAAGATGTCTCGGGTGCCCGGGACGAGTACCAAGAGACCCAGTACTTC.

This clonotype has a handful of counts. The CDR3 sequence: CASSWPPGSNTEAFF. CDR3 bases: TGTGCCAGCAGCTGGCCCCCGGGGTCGAACACTGAAGCTTTCTTT. The chain combines TRBV7-9 with TRBJ1-1; no definite D call. CDR1 is SEHNR and CDR2 is FQNEAQ in the germline V gene (reference sequence). The CDR3 loop spans 15 amino acids. Trimming took 4 bases from V and 1 from J, leaving 13 bases between them.

There are a few counts of this clonotype. The rearrangement links TRBV13 to TRBJ2-3, with D perhaps matching TRBD2 (6 bases). Looked up from germline, CDR1 is PRHDT and CDR2 is FYEKMQ (reference sequence). V lost 4 bases and J lost 3, with 26 bases in between. This CDR3 has 19 amino acids. The CDR3: CASSSDVGTSGLKTDTQYF. The CDR3 nucleotides are TGTGCCAGCAGCTCAGATGTGGGGACTTCGGGTTTAAAGACAGATACGCAGTATTTT.

The chain couples TRBV9 to TRBJ1-2; TRBD1 aligns across 8 bases. This CDR3 has 13 amino acids. CDR1 and CDR2 from the germline V gene are SGDLS and YYNGEE. Germline trimming cut 3 bases from V and 8 bases from J; bases unmatched to any gene: 6. DNA of the CDR3: TGTGCCAGCAGCGGATCGACAGGGGCCGGCTACACCTTC. The encoded protein is CASSGSTGAGYTF.

The rearrangement uses TRBV24-1 and TRBJ2-3, with D hard to call. Germline values: CDR1 KGHDR, CDR2 SFDVKD. The V gene lost 3 bases and the J gene lost 2 bases, with 14 bases spanning the gap. This CDR3 is built from 16 residues. CDR3 sequence: CATSDGSGPYTDTQYF. CDR3 DNA sequence: TGTGCCACCAGTGATGGGTCCGGGCCTTACACAGATACGCAGTATTTT.

This chain links TRBV24-1 with TRBJ2-5; D not resolved. CDR1 and CDR2 (germline): KGHDR, SFDVKD. The CDR3 has 11 amino acids. Trimming left V 1 base short and J 9 bases short, with 5 bases between. DNA of the CDR3: TGTGCCACCAGTGATTTTGGTCCCCAGTACTTC. Protein: CATSDFGPQYF.

This clonotype has a handful of counts. The chain recombines TRBV19 with TRBJ2-3; D call uncertain. Germline CDR1 is LNHDA and CDR2 is SQIVND (reference sequence). This CDR3 region has 14 residues. Trimming shortened V by 0 bases and J by 4 bases, and 8 bases separated the two germline ends. The CDR3 DNA sequence: TGTGCCAGTAGTATAGAGGCAGTCGCAGATACGCAGTATTTT. It codes for CASSIEAVADTQYF.

This chain links TRBV7-6 with TRBJ2-7; the match to TRBD2 covers 13 bases. The germline V gene has CDR1 SGHVS and CDR2 FNYEAQ. This CDR3 contains 15 residues. V shed 4 bases and J 6 bases; nucleotides not matched to a gene: 6. The CDR3, as DNA: TGTGCCAGCAGCTGGGGACTAGCGGGGCCCGGCGAGCAGTACTTC. Residues: CASSWGLAGPGEQYF.

The rearrangement uses TRBV5-5 and TRBJ2-7; TRBD1 or TRBD2 may be the D gene (5 bases each). V gave up 4 bases and J gave up 0 bases, with 11 bases separating them. The CDR3 sequence is 14 residues long. Looked up from germline, CDR1 is SGHKS and CDR2 is YYEKEE (reference sequence). The CDR3 sequence is CASSGGAHSYEQYF. The CDR3 DNA reads as TGTGCCAGCAGCGGGGGTGCCCACTCCTACGAGCAGTACTTC. The full variable domain, its missing parts supplied by reference TRBV5-5 and TRBJ2-7, is DAGVTQSPTHLIKTRGQQVTLRCSPISGHKSVSWYQQVLGQGPQFIFQYYEKEERGRGNFPDRFSARQFPNYSSELNVNALLLGDSALYLCASSGGAHSYEQYFGPGTRLTVT.

The V gene is TRBV25-1, the J gene TRBJ1-1, with 9 nucleotides matching TRBD1. This CDR3 comprises 13 residues. Looked up from germline, CDR1 is MGHDK and CDR2 is SYGVNS. Trimming cost V 10 bases and J 3 bases; bases outside gene matches: 6. This CDR3 reads CATQQGADTEAFF. DNA of the CDR3: TGTGCCACCCAACAGGGGGCGGACACTGAAGCTTTCTTT.

This clonotype was seen only a few times. This rearrangement joins TRBV7-8 to TRBJ1-4; 7 positions agree with TRBD1. Trimming cost V 5 bases and J 3 bases; bases outside gene matches: 6. The CDR3 runs 15 residues. The germline V gene encodes CDR1 SGHVS and CDR2 FQNEAQ. The chain's CDR3 is CASSPSGGANEKLFF. DNA for the CDR3: TGTGCCAGCAGCCCCTCAGGGGGAGCTAATGAAAAACTGTTTTTT.

For the CDR3, the DNA is TGCAGCGTTGAGTCGGGGGGGTTGCGCGGCTACACCTTC. This sequence encodes CSVESGGLRGYTF. The chain uses TRBV29-1 and TRBJ1-2, with D possibly being TRBD1 (5 bases). Between the trimmed V and J ends, which lost 3 bases and 8 bases, there was a span of 16 bases. The CDR3 loop spans 13 amino acids. Germline V CDR1 and CDR2: SQVTM, ANQGSEA.

This chain connects TRBV7-8 to TRBJ2-2; 11 bases line up with TRBD1. Germline V gives CDR1 SGHVS, CDR2 FQNEAQ. J was trimmed by 4 bases and V by 5 bases; bases with no gene match: 6. This CDR3 is 16 amino acids long. CDR3: CASSTGQGAATGELFF. CDR3 in DNA: TGTGCCAGCAGCACTGGACAGGGGGCCGCCACCGGGGAGCTGTTTTTT.

This rearrangement joins TRBV7-2 to TRBJ2-3; TRBD2 matches at 10 bases. The CDR3 length is 16 residues. Trimming removed 7 bases from V and 1 base from J; junction bases left unmatched: 8. Germline V lookup: CDR1 SGHTA, CDR2 FQGNSA. CDR3 protein: CASTSNLAGGTDTQYF. The CDR3 bases are TGTGCCAGCACCTCCAACCTAGCGGGGGGCACAGATACGCAGTATTTT.

The chain is built from TRBV10-1 and TRBJ2-3; D possibly corresponds to TRBD2 (6 bases). Germline V CDR1 and CDR2: WNHNN, SYGVQD (reference sequence). The CDR3 is 16 residues long. Trimming took 0 bases from V and 2 from J, leaving 12 bases between them. The CDR3 here is CASSESGSGDTDTQYF. Here the CDR3 DNA reads TGCGCCAGCAGTGAGTCTGGGTCGGGAGACACAGATACGCAGTATTTT.

Ten or more counts support this clonotype. CDR3 sequence: CASSYSTGFEQYV. The CDR3 DNA sequence: TGTGCCAGCAGTTACTCGACGGGGTTCGAGCAGTACGTC. The J gene is TRBJ2-7, the V gene TRBV6-5, with D perhaps TRBD2 (5 bases). This CDR3 has 13 residues. From germline, CDR1 is MNHEY and CDR2 SVGAGI. V lost 0 bases, J lost 6 bases, and 9 bases lay in between.

This clonotype has more than one count but fewer than ten. J is TRBJ1-2 and V is TRBV30; D is undetermined. V was cut by 3 bases and J by 4 bases, with 6 bases left in between. The CDR3 length is 11 residues. CDR1 and CDR2 from the germline V gene are GTSNPN and SVGIG (reference sequence). CDR3 DNA sequence: TGTGCCTGGAGCGGTTTCTATGGCTACACCTTC. Protein sequence: CAWSGFYGYTF.

This clonotype appeared a few times. This sequence joins TRBV30 and TRBJ2-5; D is perhaps TRBD2 (5 bases). CDR3 size: 13 residues. Trimming cost V 3 bases and J 1 base, with 9 bases left between them. Germline V gene sequence: CDR1 GTSNPN, CDR2 SVGIG (reference sequence). The CDR3: CAWRAAAQETQYF. The CDR3 region has the DNA TGTGCCTGGAGAGCGGCAGCCCAAGAGACCCAGTACTTC.

V and J are TRBV7-9 and TRBJ1-2; 7 positions match TRBD1. This CDR3 is 15 amino acids long. The germline CDR1 and CDR2 sequences are SEHNR and FQNEAQ (reference sequence). The junction had 3 bases not matched to a gene; V was cut back by 2 bases and J by 0 bases. CDR3 sequence (DNA): TGTGCCAGCAGCTTATTCGGGACAGCTAACTATGGCTACACCTTC. Its translation is CASSLFGTANYGYTF.

This clonotype was recorded at least ten times. The chain couples TRBV6-1 to TRBJ2-3, with 9 bases identical to TRBD2. CDR1 and CDR2 (germline): MNHNS, SASEGT. V lost 2 bases and J lost 4; bases outside the gene matches: 4. The CDR3 contains 15 residues. The CDR3 loop reads CASSEKSSGADTQYF. The CDR3 region has the DNA TGTGCCAGCAGTGAAAAATCTAGCGGGGCAGATACGCAGTATTTT.

The CDR3 loop is CAWSVSDRFYEQYF. In DNA, the CDR3 is TGTGCCTGGAGTGTCTCTGACAGGTTCTACGAGCAGTACTTC. V gene TRBV30 combines with J gene TRBJ2-7, with D maybe TRBD1 (6 bases). CDR1 and CDR2 from the germline V gene are GTSNPN and SVGIG (reference sequence). The CDR3 runs to 14 residues. V lost 0 bases to trimming and J lost 3 bases, with 12 bases between them.

Many counts were recorded for this clonotype. The chain uses TRBV7-8 and TRBJ2-1, with 7 bases fitting TRBD1. This CDR3 is 14 amino acids long. The germline V gene encodes CDR1 SGHVS and CDR2 FQNEAQ. V lost 1 base and J lost 6; bases outside the gene matches: 3. CDR3 amino acids: CASSLEQGINEQFF. The CDR3 DNA is TGTGCCAGCAGCTTAGAACAGGGGATCAATGAGCAGTTCTTC.